Shown below are 23 T cell receptor beta chains from a single sample sequenced in a study of beta chain features in type 1 diabetes. Notes on the study in general: Across all four CD4+ subsets, people with type 1 diabetes showed modestly shorter TCRB CDR3s.

Reverse transcribing all isolated RNA meant expressed TCRB transcripts were sequenced. This table comes from immunoSEQ multiplex PCR, and its TCRdb copy is limited to in-frame clones, with some not included. Of a few hundred thousand clones listed, 9.6% are singletons. These receptors have no known antigen. Material for sequencing was central memory CD4+ T cells from blood. The source is a man aged 30 to 39 with type 1 diabetes.

The chain links TRBV2 to TRBJ2-1, with 11 nucleotides matching TRBD2. The CDR3 spans 17 residues. Unmatched junction bases numbered 9, after V lost 3 bases and J lost 5 bases. Germline V gene sequence: CDR1 SNHLY, CDR2 FYNNEI. As DNA, the CDR3 is TGTGCCAGCAGTGAGTCACTAGCGGGAGCAGGGGACAATGAGCAGTTCTTC. Amino acid sequence: CASSESLAGAGDNEQFF.

This clone was seen a few times. The chain carries TRBV19 and TRBJ2-6; perhaps TRBD1 as D (6 bases). Germline V lookup: CDR1 LNHDA, CDR2 SQIVND (reference sequence). The CDR3 spans 17 residues. With 5 bases removed from V and 0 bases from J, the gap between germline ends came to 14 bases. The CDR3 loop reads CASSFRQVLSGANVLTF. CDR3 in DNA: TGTGCCAGTAGTTTCAGACAGGTTCTCTCTGGGGCCAACGTCCTGACTTTC.

The V gene is TRBV5-1, the J gene TRBJ2-3; D not certain. The CDR3 totals 14 residues. The germline V and J ends were trimmed by 1 base and 2 bases, with 8 bases remaining between them. From germline, CDR1 is SGHRS and CDR2 YFSETQ. This CDR3 is CASSLSQNTDTQYF. The CDR3 DNA reads as TGCGCCAGCAGCTTGAGTCAGAACACAGATACGCAGTATTTT.

This clone was recorded a few times. V and J are TRBV4-3 and TRBJ2-3; 9 nucleotides align to TRBD2. With V trimmed by 1 base and J by 5 bases, 10 bases remained unmatched. Germline CDR1 and CDR2: LGHNA and YSLEER. The CDR3 covers 17 residues. The CDR3 region has the DNA TGCGCCAGCAGCCAAGGTACCCAAGCGGGAGGATTAGATACGCAGTATTTT. Translated: CASSQGTQAGGLDTQYF.

The V call is TRBV5-1, the J call TRBJ2-7, with TRBD1 matching over 7 bases. The trim removed 2 bases at V and 2 bases at J, leaving 7 bases unmatched. This CDR3 region has 15 residues. Germline CDR1 and CDR2: SGHRS and YFSETQ. The DNA of the CDR3 is TGCGCCAGCAGCTTATCCGGGACAGAGACCTACGAGCAGTACTTC. Amino acid sequence: CASSLSGTETYEQYF.

The chain is built from TRBV2 and TRBJ1-5; D gene uncertain. Trimming took 6 bases from V and 4 from J, leaving 10 bases between them. The V gene's germline CDR1 is SNHLY and CDR2 FYNNEI. This CDR3 contains 13 residues. The CDR3 DNA sequence: TGTGCCAGCAGCCAGGAGAAGAATCAGCCCCAGCATTTT. Its protein product is CASSQEKNQPQHF.

This clone was observed at least ten times. The chain has TRBV7-9 and TRBJ1-5; D unclear. Trimming removed 4 bases from V and 9 bases from J, with 10 bases in between. This CDR3 comprises 12 residues. The germline gives CDR1 SEHNR, CDR2 FQNEAQ (reference sequence). CDR3 sequence reads: CASSSLDGPQHF. Written as DNA, the CDR3 is TGTGCCAGCAGCTCTTTGGATGGGCCCCAGCATTTT.

This clone was seen a handful of times. J is TRBJ2-1 and V is TRBV6-5, with TRBD2 matching 8 bases. This CDR3 has 14 amino acids. The germline V gene has CDR1 MNHEY and CDR2 SVGAGI. V shed 5 bases, J shed 7 bases, and the junction held 7 bases outside the gene matches. The CDR3 sequence is CASSAAGARNEQFF. CDR3 nucleotide sequence: TGTGCCAGCAGTGCAGCGGGAGCTCGGAATGAGCAGTTCTTC.

The chain recombines TRBV4-1 with TRBJ2-7; a weak D match, TRBD1 (6 bases). Trimming took off 1 base at V and 2 bases at J, with 9 bases between the two ends. CDR3 length: 14 residues. Germline loops: CDR1 MGHRA, CDR2 YSYEKL. The CDR3 region has the DNA TGCGCCAGCAGCCAAGGAGAGGGGGCCTACGAGCAGTACTTC. This gives the protein CASSQGEGAYEQYF.

The rearrangement links TRBV7-8 to TRBJ2-1, with 9 nucleotides matching TRBD2. The CDR3 loop spans 14 amino acids. Germline V gene data show CDR1 as SGHVS and CDR2 as FQNEAQ. The V and J ends lost 5 bases and 8 bases, in that order; junction bases with no gene match: 7. The CDR3 nucleotides read TGTGCCAGCAGCCAACGACTAGCGGTCGATGAGCAGTTCTTC. Its protein is CASSQRLAVDEQFF.

This clone showed up just a few times. The chain links TRBV15 to TRBJ2-2; D is unclear. Germline V gene sequence: CDR1 LNHNV, CDR2 YYDKDF (reference sequence). The V and J ends lost 0 bases and 0 bases respectively, with 8 bases between them. This CDR3 has 16 amino acids. The CDR3 protein is CATSRDRTANTGELFF. The CDR3 DNA reads as TGTGCCACCAGCAGAGATCGAACCGCGAACACCGGGGAGCTGTTTTTT.

V gene TRBV4-2 combines with J gene TRBJ1-5; D gene unclear. Germline V lookup: CDR1 LGHNA, CDR2 YNFKEQ. V lost 3 bases to trimming and J lost 0 bases, with 6 bases between them. This CDR3 spans 14 amino acids. CDR3 nucleotides: TGTGCCAGCAGCCAGGAGACTAGCAATCAGCCCCAGCATTTT. Protein product: CASSQETSNQPQHF.

V gene TRBV10-2 combines with J gene TRBJ1-1; the D gene is possibly TRBD1 (6 bases). With 7 bases removed from V and 4 bases from J, the gap between germline ends came to 16 bases. The CDR3 is 14 residues long. Germline CDR1 is WSHSY and CDR2 is SAAADI. The CDR3, as DNA: TGCGCCAGCACGCAACAGGGAGGGACCACTGAAGCTTTCTTT. Its translation: CASTQQGGTTEAFF.

This clone was seen more than once but under ten times. The chain uses TRBV28 and TRBJ2-3; D might be TRBD1 (5 bases). Germline V lookup: CDR1 MDHEN, CDR2 SYDVKM. V lost 5 bases and J lost 0, with 12 bases in between. The CDR3 totals 15 residues. The CDR3 sequence: CASSTTGTSTDTQYF. The CDR3 nucleotides are TGTGCCAGCAGTACTACAGGAACTAGCACAGATACGCAGTATTTT.

The V and J genes are TRBV6-1 and TRBJ1-2; no clear D gene. V was pared by 0 bases and J by 7 bases, with 3 bases between. Germline V gene data show CDR1 as MNHNS and CDR2 as SASEGT. This CDR3 has 11 residues. CDR3 nucleotide sequence: TGTGCCAGCAGTGAAGCTACTGGCTACACCTTC. Translating it yields CASSEATGYTF.

There are a few counts of this clone. The chain links TRBV14 to TRBJ1-5; TRBD1 might be the D (5 bases). V was shortened by 3 bases and J by 4 bases, with 16 bases between the two germline ends. This CDR3 region has 16 residues. Germline V gene sequence: CDR1 SGHDN, CDR2 FVKESK. The CDR3 reads CASSQSLTVFNQPQHF. The DNA for the CDR3 is TGTGCCAGCAGCCAGAGTCTGACAGTTTTTAATCAGCCCCAGCATTTT.

V gene TRBV6-5 combines with J gene TRBJ2-7; TRBD1 might be the D (6 bases). CDR1 MNHEY and CDR2 SVGAGI come from the germline V gene. This CDR3 is built from 11 residues. V dropped 8 bases and J dropped 5 bases, with 10 bases sitting between them. The CDR3 protein is CASGQPHEQYF. The CDR3, as DNA: TGTGCCAGCGGACAGCCACACGAGCAGTACTTC.

A few counts support this clone. The chain couples TRBV2 to TRBJ2-2; the D call may be TRBD1 or TRBD2 (6 bases each). CDR3 length: 16 residues. Trimming removed 1 base at V and 2 bases at J, with 11 bases between. CDR1 and CDR2 (germline): SNHLY, FYNNEI. The CDR3 coding sequence is TGTGCCAGCAGTGAAGTCGGGGGCACCAACACCGGGGAGCTGTTTTTT. It translates to CASSEVGGTNTGELFF.

This clone showed up just a few times. The chain is built from TRBV11-2 and TRBJ2-5; 9 nucleotides line up with TRBD1. V was pared by 2 bases and J by 5 bases, with 9 bases of the junction left unmatched. Germline assignment: CDR1 SGHAT and CDR2 FQNNGV. This CDR3 is 16 amino acids long. The CDR3 loop is CASSLLPGQGGETQYF. The CDR3 bases are TGTGCCAGCAGCTTACTGCCGGGACAGGGTGGCGAGACCCAGTACTTC.

The V call is TRBV10-3, the J call TRBJ2-1; 13 nucleotides line up with TRBD2. The CDR3 has 16 residues. The ends lost 10 bases at V and 4 bases at J; junction bases unmatched: 10. From germline, CDR1 is ENHRY and CDR2 SYGVKD. The DNA for the CDR3 is TGTGCCACTATCGAACAGGGACTAGCGGGATACAATGAGCAGTTCTTC. As protein: CATIEQGLAGYNEQFF.

The J gene is TRBJ1-2, the V gene TRBV4-2; D is possibly TRBD1 (6 bases). Germline CDR1 is LGHNA and CDR2 is YNFKEQ. V was shortened by 1 base and J by 4 bases, with 13 bases between the two germline ends. The CDR3 has 15 residues. The CDR3 DNA follows: TGTGCCAGCAGCCAAGGACAGGCCCCTACCTATGGCTACACCTTC. Encoded protein: CASSQGQAPTYGYTF.

The chain links TRBV5-6 to TRBJ2-2; D not resolved. CDR3 length: 14 residues. V was trimmed by 1 base and J by 1 base, leaving 5 bases between them. Looked up from germline, CDR1 is SGHDT and CDR2 is YYEEEE. This chain's CDR3 is CASSLWQNTGELFF. Written as DNA, the CDR3 is TGTGCCAGCAGCTTGTGGCAGAACACCGGGGAGCTGTTTTTT.

This clone appeared a few times. V usage is TRBV28 and J usage is TRBJ2-7, with D maybe TRBD1 (6 bases). The germline V gene has CDR1 MDHEN and CDR2 SYDVKM. The CDR3 has 14 amino acids. V shed 9 bases and J shed 3 bases, with 18 bases lying between them. The CDR3 reads CASSKGDKVYEQYF. In nucleotides, the CDR3 is TGTGCCAGTTCAAAGGGGGACAAGGTCTACGAGCAGTACTTC.